The rows below give T cell receptor beta chains drawn from one sample of a study of OX40 agonist ivuxolimab in advanced cancers. TCRdb's copy holds only in-frame clones and misses some; the assay was immunoSEQ multiplex PCR. The sample has about 41,000 clones, around 89% seen once; the top ten hold roughly 25%. Sequenced material: CD4+ or CD8+ T cells sorted from blood, taken in a trial of the OX40 agonist ivuxolimab. These receptors all come from an adult with an advanced solid tumor such as melanoma, head and neck, liver or kidney cancer. Both conserved end residues are part of each CDR3. The D gene is left open where the match is weak. Clone size is stated in some rows and not others, as once, few, many or a class when expanded.

abundance,j_gene,d_gene,v_gene,CDR3nt,CDR3aa
.,TRBJ2-7,.,TRBV27,TGTGCCCAGGGGGCGGGACTAGGGGGACGATCCTACGAGCAGTACTTC,CAQGAGLGGRSYEQYF
.,TRBJ2-7,.,TRBV1,TGCACCAGCAGCCCTAGAAAACCCCCCTCCTACGAGCAGTACTTC,CTSSPRKPPSYEQYF
.,TRBJ2-5,.,TRBV11-2,TGTGCCAGCAGCTTTCGTGGGAGGCCCCAAGAGACCCAGTACTTC,CASSFRGRPQETQYF
medium-sized,TRBJ2-2,.,TRBV6-4,TGTGCCAGCAGTGATAGGTCTGGCGGGGAGCTGTTTTTT,CASSDRSGGELFF
.,TRBJ2-7,TRBD2,TRBV6-1,TGTGCCAGCAGTGAACGGGGGGTCTACGAGCAGTACTTC,CASSERGVYEQYF
.,TRBJ2-5,.,TRBV11-2,TGTGCCAGCAGGCAAATTGGAAGGGGGACCCAGTACTTC,CASRQIGRGTQYF
.,TRBJ1-2,.,TRBV6-5,TGTGCCAGCAGTTCAGGGGCGGGAGGCTACACCTTC,CASSSGAGGYTF
.,TRBJ2-5,.,TRBV9,TGTGCCAGCAGCGCGACACTAGGGTGGCTGGAGACCCAGTACTTC,CASSATLGWLETQYF
.,TRBJ2-7,TRBD2,TRBV6-5,TGTGCCAGCAGCGAACTAGCGGGAGGGATCTACGAGCAGTACTTC,CASSELAGGIYEQYF
once,TRBJ2-1,.,TRBV7-3,TGTGCCAGCAGCTCCGATAGGGGAAAAGACAATGAGCAGTTCTTC,CASSSDRGKDNEQFF
.,TRBJ2-1,.,TRBV9,TGTGCCAGCAGCGTAGATCTAGGGCTAAGGTCTGAGCAGTTCTTC,CASSVDLGLRSEQFF
.,TRBJ2-5,.,TRBV7-3,TGTGCCAGCAGCTTATCCCCGACACAGCTACAAGAGACCCAGTACTTC,CASSLSPTQLQETQYF
.,TRBJ1-1,.,TRBV27,TGTGCCAGCAGTTTATTGTCAGGTTTAATGAACACTGAAGCTTTCTTT,CASSLLSGLMNTEAFF
.,TRBJ2-7,.,TRBV5-6,TGTGCCAGCAGCTTCTCCGACAGGGAGGCCTACGAGCAGTACTTC,CASSFSDREAYEQYF